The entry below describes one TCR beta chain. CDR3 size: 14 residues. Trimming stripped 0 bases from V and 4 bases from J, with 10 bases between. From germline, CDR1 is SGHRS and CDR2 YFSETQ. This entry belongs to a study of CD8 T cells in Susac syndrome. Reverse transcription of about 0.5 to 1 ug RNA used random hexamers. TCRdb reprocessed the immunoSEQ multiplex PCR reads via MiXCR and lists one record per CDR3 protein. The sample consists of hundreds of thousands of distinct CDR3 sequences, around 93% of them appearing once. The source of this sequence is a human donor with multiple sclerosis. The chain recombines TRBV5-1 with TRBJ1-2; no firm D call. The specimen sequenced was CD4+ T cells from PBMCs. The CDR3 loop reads CASSLVRLSYGYTF. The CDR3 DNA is TGCGCCAGCAGCTTGGTACGGCTATCCTATGGCTACACCTTC.